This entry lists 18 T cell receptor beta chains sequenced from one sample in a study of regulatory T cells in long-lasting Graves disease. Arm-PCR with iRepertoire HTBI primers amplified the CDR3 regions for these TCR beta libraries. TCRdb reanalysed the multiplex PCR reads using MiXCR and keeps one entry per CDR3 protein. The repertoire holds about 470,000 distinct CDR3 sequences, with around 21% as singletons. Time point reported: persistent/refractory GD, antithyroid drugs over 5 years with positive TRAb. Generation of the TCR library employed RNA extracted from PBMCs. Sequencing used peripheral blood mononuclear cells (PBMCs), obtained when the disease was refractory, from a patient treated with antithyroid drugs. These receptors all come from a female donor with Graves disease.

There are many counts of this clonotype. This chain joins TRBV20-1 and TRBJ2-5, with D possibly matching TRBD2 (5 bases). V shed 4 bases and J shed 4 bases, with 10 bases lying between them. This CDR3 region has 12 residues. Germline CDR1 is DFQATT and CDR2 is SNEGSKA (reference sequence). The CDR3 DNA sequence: TGCAGTGCTATTGAGGGCGGAGAGACCCAGTACTTC. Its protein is CSAIEGGETQYF.

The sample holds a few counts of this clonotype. CDR3 in DNA: TGCGCCAGCAGCTTGGCCCCCGGGGGATTTAACTACGAGCAGTACTTC. Translation: CASSLAPGGFNYEQYF. The chain carries TRBV5-1 and TRBJ2-7; TRBD2 might be the D (6 bases). V was cut by 0 bases and J by 3 bases, with 16 bases left in between. The CDR3 contains 16 residues. Germline V gives CDR1 SGHRS, CDR2 YFSETQ.

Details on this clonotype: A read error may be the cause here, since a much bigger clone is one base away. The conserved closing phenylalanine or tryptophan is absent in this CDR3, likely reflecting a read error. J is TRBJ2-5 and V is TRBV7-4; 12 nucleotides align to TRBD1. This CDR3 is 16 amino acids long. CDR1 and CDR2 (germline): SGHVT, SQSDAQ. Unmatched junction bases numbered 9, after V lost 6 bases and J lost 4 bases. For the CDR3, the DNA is TGTGCCAGCAGTCCCACCGGGACAGGGGGCGCAGAGACCCAGTACCTC. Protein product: CASSPTGTGGAETQYL.

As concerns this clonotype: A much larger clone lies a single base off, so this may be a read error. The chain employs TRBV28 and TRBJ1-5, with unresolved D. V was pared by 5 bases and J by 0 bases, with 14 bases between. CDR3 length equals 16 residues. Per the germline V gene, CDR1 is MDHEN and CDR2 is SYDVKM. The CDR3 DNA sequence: TGTGCCAGCAGTCTCCATCTTAGTAATAGCAATCAGCCCCAGCATTTT. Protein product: CASSLHLSNSNQPQHF. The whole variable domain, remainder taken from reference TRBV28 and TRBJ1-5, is DVKVTQSSRYLVKRTGEKVFLECVQDMDHENMFWYRQDPGLGLRLIYFSYDVKMKEKGDIPEGYSVSREKKERFSLILESASTNQTSMYLCASSLHLSNSNQPQHFGDGTRLSIL.

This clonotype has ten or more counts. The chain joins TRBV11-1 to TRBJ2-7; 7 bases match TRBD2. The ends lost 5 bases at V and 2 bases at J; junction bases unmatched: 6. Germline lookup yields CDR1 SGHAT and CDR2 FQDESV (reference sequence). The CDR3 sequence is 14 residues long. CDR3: CASSGGGTTYEQYF. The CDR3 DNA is TGTGCCAGCAGCGGGGGGGGTACAACCTACGAGCAGTACTTC.

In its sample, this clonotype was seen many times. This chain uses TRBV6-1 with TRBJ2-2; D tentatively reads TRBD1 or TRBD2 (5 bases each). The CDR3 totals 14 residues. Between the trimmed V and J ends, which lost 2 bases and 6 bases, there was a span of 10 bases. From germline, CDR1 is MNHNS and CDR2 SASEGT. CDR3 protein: CASSEMVGPGELFF. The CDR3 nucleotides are TGTGCCAGCAGTGAAATGGTGGGACCCGGGGAGCTGTTTTTT.

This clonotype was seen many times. The CDR3 DNA reads TGTGCCAGCAGCTTGGGGGGGATTGATTCACCCCTCCACTTT. Amino acid sequence: CASSLGGIDSPLHF. The genes are TRBV11-3 and TRBJ1-6; perhaps TRBD1 as D (5 bases). Germline values: CDR1 SGHNT, CDR2 YENEEA. Trimming cost V 3 bases and J 8 bases, with 11 bases left between them. This CDR3 region has 14 residues.

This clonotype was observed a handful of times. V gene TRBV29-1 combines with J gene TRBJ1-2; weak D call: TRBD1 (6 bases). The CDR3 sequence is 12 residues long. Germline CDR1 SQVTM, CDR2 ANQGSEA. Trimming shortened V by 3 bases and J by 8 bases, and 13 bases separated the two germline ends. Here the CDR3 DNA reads TGCAGCGTTGAGTCTGGGGGGGCGGGCTACACCTTC. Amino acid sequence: CSVESGGAGYTF.

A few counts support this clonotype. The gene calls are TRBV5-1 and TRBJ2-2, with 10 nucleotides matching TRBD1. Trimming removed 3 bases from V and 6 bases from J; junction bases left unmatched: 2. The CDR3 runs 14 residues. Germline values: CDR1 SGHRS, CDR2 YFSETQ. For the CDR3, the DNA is TGCGCCAGCAGCTGGACAGGGGGGGCCGGGGAGCTGTTTTTT. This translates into CASSWTGGAGELFF.

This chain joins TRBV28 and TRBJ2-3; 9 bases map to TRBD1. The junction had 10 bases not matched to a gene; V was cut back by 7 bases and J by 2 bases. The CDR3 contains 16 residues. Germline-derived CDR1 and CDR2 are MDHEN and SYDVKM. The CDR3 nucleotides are TGTGCCAGCACCCCTCCCCGGGACAGGGTCACAGATACGCAGTATTTT. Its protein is CASTPPRDRVTDTQYF.

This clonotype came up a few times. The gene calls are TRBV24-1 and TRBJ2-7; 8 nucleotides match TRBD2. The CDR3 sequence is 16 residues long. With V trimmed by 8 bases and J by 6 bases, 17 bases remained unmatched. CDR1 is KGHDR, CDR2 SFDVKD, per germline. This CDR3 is CATNRSGSFIRCEQYF. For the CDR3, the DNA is TGTGCCACCAACCGAAGCGGGAGTTTTATTAGGTGCGAGCAGTACTTC.

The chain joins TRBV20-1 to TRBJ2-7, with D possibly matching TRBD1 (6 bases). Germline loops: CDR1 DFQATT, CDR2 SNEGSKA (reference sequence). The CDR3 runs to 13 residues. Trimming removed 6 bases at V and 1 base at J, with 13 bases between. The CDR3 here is CSAKDSTSYEQYF. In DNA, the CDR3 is TGCAGTGCCAAGGACAGCACATCCTACGAGCAGTACTTC.

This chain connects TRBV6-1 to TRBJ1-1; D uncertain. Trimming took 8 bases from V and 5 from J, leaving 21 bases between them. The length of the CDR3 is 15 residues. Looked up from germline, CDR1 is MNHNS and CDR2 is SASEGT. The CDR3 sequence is CASPSRPPRRTEAFF. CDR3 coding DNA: TGTGCCAGCCCCTCCCGGCCCCCCCGTCGGACTGAAGCTTTCTTT.

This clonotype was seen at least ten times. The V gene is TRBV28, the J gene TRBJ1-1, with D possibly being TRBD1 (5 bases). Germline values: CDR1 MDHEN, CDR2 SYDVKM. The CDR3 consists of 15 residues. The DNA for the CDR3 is TGTGCTCCAGCAGAAGGGGCTCGCGGTGACACTGAAGCTTTCTTT. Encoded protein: CAPAEGARGDTEAFF.

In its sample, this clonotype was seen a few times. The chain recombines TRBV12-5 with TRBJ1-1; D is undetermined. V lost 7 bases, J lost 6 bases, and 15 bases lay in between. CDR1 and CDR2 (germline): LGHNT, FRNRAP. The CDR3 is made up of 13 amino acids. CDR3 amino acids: CASAGDGEAEAFF. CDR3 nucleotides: TGTGCTAGTGCCGGCGACGGGGAGGCTGAAGCTTTCTTT.

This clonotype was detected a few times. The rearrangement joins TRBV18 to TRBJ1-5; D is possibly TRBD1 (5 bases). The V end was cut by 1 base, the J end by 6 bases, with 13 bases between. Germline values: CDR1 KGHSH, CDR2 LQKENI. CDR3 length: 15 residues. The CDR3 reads CASSPRRGTAQPQHF. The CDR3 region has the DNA TGTGCCAGCTCACCACGACGGGGGACTGCTCAGCCCCAGCATTTT.

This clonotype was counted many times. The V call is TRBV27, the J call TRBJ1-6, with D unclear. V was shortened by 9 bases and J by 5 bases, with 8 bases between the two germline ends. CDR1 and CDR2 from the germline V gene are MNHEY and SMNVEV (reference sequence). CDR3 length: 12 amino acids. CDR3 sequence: CASRENNSPLHF. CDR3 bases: TGTGCCAGTCGAGAAAATAATTCACCCCTCCACTTT.

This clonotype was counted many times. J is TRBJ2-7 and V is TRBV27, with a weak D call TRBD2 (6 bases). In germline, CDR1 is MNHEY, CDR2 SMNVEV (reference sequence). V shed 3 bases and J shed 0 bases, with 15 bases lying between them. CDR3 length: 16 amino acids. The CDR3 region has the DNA TGTGCCAGCAGTTTCCTAATATCCGGGAGCTCCTACGAGCAGTACTTC. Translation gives CASSFLISGSSYEQYF.